This T cell receptor (beta chain) was identified in a study of blood T cell repertoires in COVID-19. In the original analysis: It was from reference gene primer amplification that nucleated cell counts were estimated. Assay used: immunoSEQ multiplex PCR; TCRdb lists only in-frame clones, some missing. V, J and clone size were drawn from that table, and D and trimming were deduced from the DNA. Here the sample spans roughly 200,000 clones, roughly 81% being singletons. Germline values: CDR1 SGHAT, CDR2 FQNNGV. V was cut by 5 bases and J by 2 bases, with 19 bases left in between. This CDR3 has 16 amino acids.

The specimen was peripheral blood. The chain carries TRBV11-2 and TRBJ2-7, with D possibly matching TRBD2 (5 bases). The sequence came from a woman older than 75 with acute or convalescent COVID-19. CDR3 in DNA: TGTGCCAGCAGCCTTTCGCCGGGAAGGTCCGCCTACGAGCAGTACTTC. Translated, it gives CASSLSPGRSAYEQYF.